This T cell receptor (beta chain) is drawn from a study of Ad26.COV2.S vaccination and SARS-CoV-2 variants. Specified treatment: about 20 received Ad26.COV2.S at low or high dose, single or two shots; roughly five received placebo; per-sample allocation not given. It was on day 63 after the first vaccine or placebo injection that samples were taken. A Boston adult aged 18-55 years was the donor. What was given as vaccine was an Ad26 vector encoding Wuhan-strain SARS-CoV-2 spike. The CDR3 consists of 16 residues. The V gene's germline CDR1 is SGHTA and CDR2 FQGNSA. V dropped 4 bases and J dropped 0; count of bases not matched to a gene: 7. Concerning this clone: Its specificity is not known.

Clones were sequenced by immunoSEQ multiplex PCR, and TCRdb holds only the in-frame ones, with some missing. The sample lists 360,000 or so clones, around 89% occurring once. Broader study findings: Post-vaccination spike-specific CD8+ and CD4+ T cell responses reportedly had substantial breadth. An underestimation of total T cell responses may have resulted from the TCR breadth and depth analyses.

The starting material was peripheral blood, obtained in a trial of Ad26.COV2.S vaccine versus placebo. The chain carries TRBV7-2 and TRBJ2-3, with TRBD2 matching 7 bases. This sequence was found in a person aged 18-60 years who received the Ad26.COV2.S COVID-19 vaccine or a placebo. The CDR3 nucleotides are TGTGCCAGCAGCTCCCCCCCGGGGGGTAGCACAGATACGCAGTATTTT. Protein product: CASSSPPGGSTDTQYF.